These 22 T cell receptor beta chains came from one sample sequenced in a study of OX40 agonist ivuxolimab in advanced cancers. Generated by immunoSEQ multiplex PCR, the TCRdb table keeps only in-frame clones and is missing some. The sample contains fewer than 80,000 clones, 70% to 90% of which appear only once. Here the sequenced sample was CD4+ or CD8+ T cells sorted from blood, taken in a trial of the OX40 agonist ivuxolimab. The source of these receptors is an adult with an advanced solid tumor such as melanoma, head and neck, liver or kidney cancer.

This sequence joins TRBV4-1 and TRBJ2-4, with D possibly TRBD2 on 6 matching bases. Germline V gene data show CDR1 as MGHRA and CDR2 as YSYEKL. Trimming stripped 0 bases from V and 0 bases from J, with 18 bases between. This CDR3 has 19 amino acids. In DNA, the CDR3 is TGCGCCAGCAGCCAAGAAGGAGGGAGCCGCCTGTTAGCCAAAAACATTCAGTACTTC. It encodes CASSQEGGSRLLAKNIQYF.

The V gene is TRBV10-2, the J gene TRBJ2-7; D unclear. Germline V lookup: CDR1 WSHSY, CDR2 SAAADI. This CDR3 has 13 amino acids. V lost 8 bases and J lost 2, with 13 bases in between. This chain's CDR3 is CASGTLMTYEQYF. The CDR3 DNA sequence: TGCGCCAGCGGTACTCTTATGACCTACGAGCAGTACTTC.

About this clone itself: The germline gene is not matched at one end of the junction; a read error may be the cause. The CDR3 loop is CANSSGQGSQPQHF. As DNA, the CDR3 is TGTGCCAACAGCTCGGGACAGGGGAGTCAGCCCCAGCATTTT. V usage is TRBV11-2 and J usage is TRBJ1-5; 10 bases align to TRBD1. The CDR3 is 14 amino acids. Germline CDR1 is SGHAT and CDR2 is FQNNGV.

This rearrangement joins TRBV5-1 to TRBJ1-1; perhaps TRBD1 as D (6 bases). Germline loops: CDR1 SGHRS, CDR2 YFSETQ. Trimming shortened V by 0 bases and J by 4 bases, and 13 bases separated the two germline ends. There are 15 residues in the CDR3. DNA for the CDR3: TGCGCCAGCAGCTTGGACCCGGGGGCGGGCACTGAAGCTTTCTTT. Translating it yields CASSLDPGAGTEAFF.

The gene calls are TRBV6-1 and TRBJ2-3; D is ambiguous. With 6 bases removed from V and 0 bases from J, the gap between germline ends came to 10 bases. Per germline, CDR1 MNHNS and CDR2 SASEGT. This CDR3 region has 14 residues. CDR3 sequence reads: CASRGFTSTDTQYF. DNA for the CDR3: TGTGCCAGCAGGGGTTTTACTAGCACAGATACGCAGTATTTT.

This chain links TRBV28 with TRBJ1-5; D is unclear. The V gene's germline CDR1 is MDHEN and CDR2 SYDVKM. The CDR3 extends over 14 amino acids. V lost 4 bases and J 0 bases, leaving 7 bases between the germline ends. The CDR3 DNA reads TGTGCCAGCAGTTATCTCAATAGCAATCAGCCCCAGCATTTT. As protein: CASSYLNSNQPQHF. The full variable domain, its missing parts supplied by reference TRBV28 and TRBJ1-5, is DVKVTQSSRYLVKRTGEKVFLECVQDMDHENMFWYRQDPGLGLRLIYFSYDVKMKEKGDIPEGYSVSREKKERFSLILESASTNQTSMYLCASSYLNSNQPQHFGDGTRLSIL.

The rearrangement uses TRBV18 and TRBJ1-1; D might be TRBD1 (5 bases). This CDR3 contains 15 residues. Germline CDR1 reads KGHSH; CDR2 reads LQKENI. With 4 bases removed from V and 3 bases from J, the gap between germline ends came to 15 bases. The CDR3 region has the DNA TGTGCCAGCTCACAAAACTCCCAGGGAGACACTGAAGCTTTCTTT. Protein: CASSQNSQGDTEAFF.

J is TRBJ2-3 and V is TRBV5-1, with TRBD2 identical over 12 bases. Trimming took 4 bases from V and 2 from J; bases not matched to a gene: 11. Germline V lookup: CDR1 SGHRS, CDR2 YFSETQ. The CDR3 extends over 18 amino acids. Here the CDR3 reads CASSGRLLAGGPTDTQYF. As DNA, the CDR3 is TGCGCCAGCAGCGGCCGTCTCCTAGCGGGGGGGCCCACAGATACGCAGTATTTT.

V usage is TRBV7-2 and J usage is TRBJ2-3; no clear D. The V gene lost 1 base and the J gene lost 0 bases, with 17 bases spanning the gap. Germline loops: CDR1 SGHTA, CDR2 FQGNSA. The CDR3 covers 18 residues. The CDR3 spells CASSLGGLPGPSTDTQYF. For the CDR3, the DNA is TGTGCCAGCAGCTTAGGAGGTTTGCCGGGCCCTAGCACAGATACGCAGTATTTT.

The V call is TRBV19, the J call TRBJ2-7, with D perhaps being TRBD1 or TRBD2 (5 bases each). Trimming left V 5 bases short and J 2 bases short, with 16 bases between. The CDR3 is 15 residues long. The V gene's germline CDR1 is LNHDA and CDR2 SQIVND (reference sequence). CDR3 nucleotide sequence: TGTGCCAGTAGTCCCCCGGGACGTCAAGCCTACGAGCAGTACTTC. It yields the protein CASSPPGRQAYEQYF.

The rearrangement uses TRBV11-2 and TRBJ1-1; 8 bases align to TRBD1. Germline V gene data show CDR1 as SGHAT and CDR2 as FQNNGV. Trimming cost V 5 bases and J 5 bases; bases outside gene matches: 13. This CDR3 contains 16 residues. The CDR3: CASSPIPDRGDTEAFF. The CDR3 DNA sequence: TGTGCCAGCAGCCCAATCCCCGACAGGGGAGATACTGAAGCTTTCTTT.

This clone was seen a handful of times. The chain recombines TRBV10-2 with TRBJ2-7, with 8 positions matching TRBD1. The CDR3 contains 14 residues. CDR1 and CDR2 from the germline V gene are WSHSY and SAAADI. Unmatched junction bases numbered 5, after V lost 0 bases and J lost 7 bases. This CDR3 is CASSESRGLGEQYF. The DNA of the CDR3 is TGCGCCAGCAGTGAGTCCAGGGGGCTGGGGGAGCAGTACTTC.

CDR3 residues: CASSLEDIGATGAQYF. The CDR3 DNA is TGTGCCAGCAGCTTGGAGGATATCGGGGCCACCGGGGCCCAGTACTTC. The gene calls are TRBV5-6 and TRBJ2-5; D could derive from TRBD1 or TRBD2 (5 bases each). The CDR3 has 16 amino acids. The V end lost 0 bases, the J end lost 9 bases, and 21 bases lay between the germline ends. The germline gives CDR1 SGHDT, CDR2 YYEEEE.

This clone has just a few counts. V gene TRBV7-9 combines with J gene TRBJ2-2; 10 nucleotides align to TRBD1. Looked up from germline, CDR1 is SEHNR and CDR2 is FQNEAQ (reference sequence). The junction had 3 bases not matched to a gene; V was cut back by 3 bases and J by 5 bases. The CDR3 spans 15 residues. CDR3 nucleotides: TGTGCCAGCAGCTTTGACAGGGGGCATACCGGGGAGCTGTTTTTT. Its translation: CASSFDRGHTGELFF. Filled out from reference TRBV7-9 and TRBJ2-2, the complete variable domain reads DTGVSQNPRHKITKRGQNVTFRCDPISEHNRLYWYRQTLGQGPEFLTYFQNEAQLEKSRLLSDRFSAERPKGSFSTLEIQRTEQGDSAMYLCASSFDRGHTGELFFGEGSRLTVL.

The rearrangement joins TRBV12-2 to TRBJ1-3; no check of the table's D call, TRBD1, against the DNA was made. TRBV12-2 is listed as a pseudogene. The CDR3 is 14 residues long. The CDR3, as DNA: TGTGCAAGTCACATAAGGACAGGTAGGGACACCATATATTTT. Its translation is CASHIRTGRDTIYF.

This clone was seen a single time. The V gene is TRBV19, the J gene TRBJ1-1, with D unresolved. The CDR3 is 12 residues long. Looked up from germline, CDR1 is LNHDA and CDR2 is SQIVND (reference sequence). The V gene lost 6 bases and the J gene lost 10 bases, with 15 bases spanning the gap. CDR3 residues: CASRARGRGAFF. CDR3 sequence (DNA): TGTGCCAGTAGAGCCCGGGGTCGCGGAGCTTTCTTT.

CDR3 sequence (DNA): TGTGCCAGCAGGGGACAGGCGGGGGATACGCAGTATTTT. It translates to CASRGQAGDTQYF. The chain carries TRBV5-4 and TRBJ2-3; 8 positions agree with TRBD1. The germline V gene has CDR1 SGHNT and CDR2 YYREEE (reference sequence). This CDR3 has 13 amino acids. The junction had 5 bases not matched to a gene; V was cut back by 5 bases and J by 6 bases.

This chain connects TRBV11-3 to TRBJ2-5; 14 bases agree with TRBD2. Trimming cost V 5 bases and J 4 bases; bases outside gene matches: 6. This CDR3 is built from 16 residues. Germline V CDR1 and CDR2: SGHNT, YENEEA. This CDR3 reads CASSQRLAGGLETQYF. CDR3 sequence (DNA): TGTGCCAGCAGCCAACGACTAGCGGGAGGGTTAGAGACCCAGTACTTC.

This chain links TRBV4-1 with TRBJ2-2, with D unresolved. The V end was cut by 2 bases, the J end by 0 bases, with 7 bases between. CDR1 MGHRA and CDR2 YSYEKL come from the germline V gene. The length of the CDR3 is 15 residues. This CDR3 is CASSQHPANTGELFF. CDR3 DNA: TGCGCCAGCAGCCAACACCCAGCGAACACCGGGGAGCTGTTTTTT.

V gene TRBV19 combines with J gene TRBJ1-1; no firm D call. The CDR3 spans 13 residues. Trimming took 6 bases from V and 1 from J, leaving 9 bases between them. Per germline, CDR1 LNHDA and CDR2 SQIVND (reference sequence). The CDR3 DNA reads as TGTGCCAGTAGGGTCAGCTCGAACACTGAAGCTTTCTTT. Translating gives CASRVSSNTEAFF.

The CDR3 DNA reads TGTGCCACCAGCAGAGTCGGAGTGAACACCGGGGAGCTGTTTTTT. Its translation is CATSRVGVNTGELFF. This rearrangement joins TRBV15 to TRBJ2-2; no clear D gene. Trimming cost V 1 base and J 1 base, with 7 bases left between them. CDR1 and CDR2 from the germline V gene are LNHNV and YYDKDF (reference sequence). CDR3 size: 15 residues. Full variable domain (missing parts from reference TRBV15 and TRBJ2-2): DAMVIQNPRYQVTQFGKPVTLSCSQTLNHNVMYWYQQKSSQAPKLLFHYYDKDFNNEADTPDNFQSRRPNTSFCFLDIRSPGLGDTAMYLCATSRVGVNTGELFFGEGSRLTVL.

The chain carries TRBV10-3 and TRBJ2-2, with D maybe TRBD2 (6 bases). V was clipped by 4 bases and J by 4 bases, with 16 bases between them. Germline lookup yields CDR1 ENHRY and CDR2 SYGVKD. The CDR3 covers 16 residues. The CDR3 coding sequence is TGTGCCATCAGTGGGAGCGGCGCCGGGGGCACCGGGGAGCTGTTTTTT. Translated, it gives CAISGSGAGGTGELFF.